This is a list of T cell receptor beta chains from one sample in a study of cytomegalovirus exposure and HLA in healthy donors. The protocol was immunoSEQ multiplex PCR, while the TCRdb copy is restricted to in-frame clones and leaves out a portion. The table records about 150,000 clones, 76% of them present only once. Sequencing input: PBMCs. The receptors originated from a woman in her thirties or forties in good health and CMV-seronegative. The CDR3 runs from the conserved cysteine through the conserved F or W. D genes are given only for firm matches. Clone size is stated in some rows and not others, as once, few, many or a class when expanded.

DNA: TGTGCCAGCAGCTTGGGAGGCGGGTCCTCGTATCAAGAGACCCAGTACTTC
CDR3: CASSLGGGSSYQETQYF
V: TRBV5-4
size: -
J: TRBJ2-5
D: -

DNA: TGTGCCAGCAGTACCCCCTTTGGGCCCTCTGGGGCCAACGTCCTGACTTTC
CDR3: CASSTPFGPSGANVLTF
V: TRBV9
size: -
J: TRBJ2-6
D: -

DNA: TGCAGCGGGACCCGGGACAACAAGTTCACGCAGTATTTT
CDR3: CSGTRDNKFTQYF
V: TRBV29-1
size: few
J: TRBJ2-3
D: -

DNA: TGTGCCAGTAGGCCTGGACAGGGGATCTACGAGCAGTACTTC
CDR3: CASRPGQGIYEQYF
V: TRBV19
size: -
J: TRBJ2-7
D: TRBD1

DNA: TGTGCCACCAGCAGACAGGGGGCCACCTACGAGCAGTACTTC
CDR3: CATSRQGATYEQYF
V: TRBV15
size: -
J: TRBJ2-7
D: TRBD1

DNA: TGTGCCACCAGCAGAGCCTCCGATAATTCACCCCTCCACTTT
CDR3: CATSRASDNSPLHF
V: TRBV15
size: -
J: TRBJ1-6
D: -

DNA: TGTTCCAGCAGCTTATATGCAGGGTCTCAGGTGGAGACCCAGTACTTC
CDR3: CSSSLYAGSQVETQYF
V: TRBV7-9
size: -
J: TRBJ2-5
D: -

DNA: TGTGCCAGCAGCTTAGGTGGAGTCTGGTATGAGCAGTTCTTC
CDR3: CASSLGGVWYEQFF
V: TRBV7-9
size: -
J: TRBJ2-1
D: -

DNA: TGTGCCACCTACAACGGGGGAGATGAGCAGTTCTTC
CDR3: CATYNGGDEQFF
V: TRBV15
size: -
J: TRBJ2-1
D: -

DNA: TGTGCCAGCAGTGCACTAGCGGGGGCAACCTACGAGCAGTACTTC
CDR3: CASSALAGATYEQYF
V: TRBV27
size: -
J: TRBJ2-7
D: TRBD2

DNA: TGTGCCAGTAGTGCCATCGGGACACCTCTCGAGCAGTACTTC
CDR3: CASSAIGTPLEQYF
V: TRBV19
size: -
J: TRBJ2-7
D: -

DNA: TGTGCCAGCAGTTTATTAGGGGGTTCCGGGGAGCTGTTTTTT
CDR3: CASSLLGGSGELFF
V: TRBV27
size: -
J: TRBJ2-2
D: -

DNA: TGTGCCTGGAGAATAGGGAAGCGGGGGGGCACAGATACGCAGTATTTT
CDR3: CAWRIGKRGGTDTQYF
V: TRBV30
size: -
J: TRBJ2-3
D: TRBD2

DNA: TGTGCCAGCAGCCGAGGGTTTGATTCACCCCTCCACTTT
CDR3: CASSRGFDSPLHF
V: TRBV28
size: -
J: TRBJ1-6
D: -

DNA: TGTTCCAGCAGCTTGCCTAGCGGAACCCGCACAGATACGCAGTATTTT
CDR3: CSSSLPSGTRTDTQYF
V: TRBV7-9
size: -
J: TRBJ2-3
D: TRBD2

DNA: TGCGCCAGCAGCCAAGAAGGGCTAGCGGGAGCTACGCAGTATTTT
CDR3: CASSQEGLAGATQYF
V: TRBV4-1
size: -
J: TRBJ2-3
D: TRBD2

DNA: TGTGCCAGCAGTTTAAGGGGCGAGACGCAGTATTTT
CDR3: CASSLRGETQYF
V: TRBV27
size: -
J: TRBJ2-3
D: -

DNA: TGTGCCAGCAGGATGGACAGCCATAATTCACCCCTCCACTTT
CDR3: CASRMDSHNSPLHF
V: TRBV6-5
size: few
J: TRBJ1-6
D: -